This T cell receptor (beta chain) was retrieved from a study of blood T cell repertoires in COVID-19. In the study overall: Material from acute and convalescent COVID-19 was sourced from the United States, Italy and Spain. From T cells, B-cell-depleted T cells, or PBMCs came the material, which was cDNA or gDNA.

The CDR3 is made up of 13 amino acids. The V and J ends lost 2 bases and 7 bases respectively, with 9 bases between them. Germline V lookup: CDR1 SGHNT, CDR2 YYREEE (reference sequence). Enrollment of patients from Seattle took place during active infection, with longitudinal follow-up. Under the authors' procedure: Amplification of reference gene primers was used by the study to estimate nucleated cell counts. Data came from immunoSEQ multiplex PCR; TCRdb stores just in-frame clones and leaves some out. That table furnishes V, J and clone size, whereas the DNA furnished D and trimming. This table has over 200,000 clones, about 83% appearing once.

The clonotype was recovered from a woman aged 25 to 39 with COVID-19, enrolled during active disease. Sequencing was carried out using peripheral blood. This sequence joins TRBV5-4 and TRBJ2-2, with D perhaps TRBD2 (5 bases). This chain's CDR3 is CASSFGVNGELFF. The CDR3 DNA reads TGTGCCAGCAGCTTCGGGGTTAACGGGGAGCTGTTTTTT.